Below are 27 T cell receptor beta chains sequenced from a single sample in a study of metastatic and nonmetastatic thyroid tumors. With MiXCR, TCRdb called clones anew from the PCR reads. In the table there are some 86,000 clones, roughly an eighth of which are singletons. No patient received treatment before thyroid surgery. The sequencing input was tumor tissue. The receptors originated from a female donor with papillary thyroid cancer or a benign thyroid nodule (not recorded which). Some clones in this sample may be carry-over from other donors' samples.

There are many counts of this clone. The chain carries TRBV12-3 or TRBV12-4 and TRBJ1-5; a weak D match, TRBD1 (5 bases). V shed 6 bases and J shed 5 bases, with 8 bases lying between them. The CDR3 runs 12 residues. DNA for the CDR3: TGTGCCAGCAGCGGGGACGATCAGCCCCAGCATTTT. Protein: CASSGDDQPQHF.

This clone came up many times. The chain joins TRBV19 to TRBJ2-3; a possible D gene is TRBD2 (7 bases). This CDR3 contains 14 residues. Germline V gene sequence: CDR1 LNHDA, CDR2 SQIVND (reference sequence). Between the trimmed V and J ends, which lost 4 bases and 0 bases, there was a span of 8 bases. The CDR3 DNA follows: TGTGCCAGTAGTAGGGGGGGCAGCACAGATACGCAGTATTTT. It specifies CASSRGGSTDTQYF.

About this clone itself: A clone one base away is much larger, so this may be a read error. CDR3 amino acids: CASGAGVWNTEAFF. DNA for the CDR3: TGTGCTAGTGGAGCAGGGGTCTGGAACACTGAAGCTTTCTTT. This chain connects TRBV12-5 to TRBJ1-1; TRBD1 might be the D (6 bases). The V gene lost 6 bases and the J gene lost 1 base, with 12 bases spanning the gap. Germline V gives CDR1 LGHNT, CDR2 FRNRAP. CDR3 length equals 14 residues. The full variable domain, with the rest looked up from reference TRBV12-5 and TRBJ1-1, is DARVTQTPRHKVTEMGQEVTMRCQPILGHNTVFWYRQTMMQGLELLAYFRNRAPLDDSGMPKDRFSAEMPDATLATLKIQPSEPRDSAVYFCASGAGVWNTEAFFGQGTRLTVV.

By sample fraction, this clone is medium-sized. This sequence joins TRBV10-1 and TRBJ2-7, with 7 bases matching TRBD1. The CDR3 spans 19 residues. The trim removed 0 bases at V and 4 bases at J, leaving 18 bases unmatched. The germline CDR1 and CDR2 sequences are WNHNN and SYGVQD (reference sequence). The CDR3 region has the DNA TGCGCCAGCAGTGAGTCGGTAAATGACAGGGAAGTCGTCGGGTACGAGCAGTACTTC. It translates to CASSESVNDREVVGYEQYF.

This clone was seen a few times. Other DNA sequences in this specimen translate into the identical CDR3. This chain connects TRBV28 to TRBJ2-1; a possible D gene is TRBD1 (5 bases). V was shortened by 2 bases and J by 7 bases, with 9 bases between the two germline ends. This CDR3 is 13 amino acids long. CDR1 and CDR2 (germline): MDHEN, SYDVKM. The CDR3 DNA follows: TGTGCCAGCAGTTTAAGGAGACAGAATGAGCAGTTCTTC. Its translation is CASSLRRQNEQFF.

This clone has ten or more counts. This sequence joins TRBV20-1 and TRBJ2-7; 10 nucleotides match TRBD2. The CDR3 sequence is 17 residues long. Germline trimming cut 1 base from V and 4 bases from J; bases unmatched to any gene: 13. The V gene's germline CDR1 is DFQATT and CDR2 SNEGSKA (reference sequence). In nucleotides, the CDR3 is TGCAGTGCTAGAGTAAGGGGAACTAGCGGGACGTATTACGAGCAGTACTTC. This translates into CSARVRGTSGTYYEQYF.

This clone was picked up many times. The rearrangement uses TRBV5-1 and TRBJ2-5; 9 positions match TRBD1. The length of the CDR3 is 15 residues. The J segment lost 4 bases and the V segment lost 4 bases, leaving 8 bases of the junction unmatched. Germline V gene lookup returns CDR1 SGHRS and CDR2 YFSETQ. As DNA, the CDR3 is TGCGCCAGCAGCGCGAACAGGGGGCTAAGAGAGACCCAGTACTTC. It specifies CASSANRGLRETQYF.

This clone has more than one count but fewer than ten. A much larger clone differs from this one at a single base, so this may be a read error. The rearrangement joins TRBV28 to TRBJ1-2, with TRBD1 as a possible D gene (5 bases). Per the germline V gene, CDR1 is MDHEN and CDR2 is SYDVKM. This CDR3 contains 16 residues. The DNA for the CDR3 is TGTGCCAGCAGTTTGAATCGAAACTGGGGGGACTATGTCTACACCTTC. This translates into CASSLNRNWGDYVYTF.

This clone has a single count. Possible read error: a much larger clone is one base away. V and J are TRBV7-9 and TRBJ2-3, with unresolved D. The germline V gene has CDR1 SEHNR and CDR2 FQNEAQ (reference sequence). Trimming removed 0 bases from V and 6 bases from J, with 7 bases in between. The CDR3 consists of 13 residues. The CDR3 loop is CASSLAQCDTQYF. In DNA form, the CDR3 reads TGTGCCAGCAGCTTAGCGCAGTGTGATACGCAGTATTTT.

This clone appeared a few times. V gene TRBV28 combines with J gene TRBJ2-1; D perhaps matches TRBD1 (6 bases). Germline V gene data show CDR1 as MDHEN and CDR2 as SYDVKM. The CDR3 is 19 residues long. Between the trimmed V and J ends, which lost 9 bases and 7 bases, there was a span of 34 bases. CDR3 sequence reads: CARSQYPSDSPIYRNEQFF. The CDR3 coding sequence is TGTGCCAGAAGTCAATACCCCTCGGACAGCCCCATCTACAGGAATGAGCAGTTCTTC.

This clone was observed at least ten times. The chain links TRBV12-3 or TRBV12-4 to TRBJ1-2; no definite D call. V was trimmed by 3 bases and J by 4 bases, leaving 12 bases between them. The CDR3 extends over 14 amino acids. The CDR3 sequence: CASSFWAETYGYTF. In DNA form, the CDR3 reads TGTGCCAGCAGTTTTTGGGCAGAGACCTATGGCTACACCTTC.

As to this clone: A much larger clone lies a single base off, so this may be a read error. This chain joins TRBV6-1 and TRBJ2-3; TRBD2 matches at 11 bases. The CDR3 extends over 15 amino acids. CDR1 and CDR2 from the germline V gene are MNHNS and SASEGT. The V gene end was trimmed by 1 base and the J gene end by 4 bases; junction bases not matched to a gene: 1. CDR3 nucleotides: TGTGCCAGCAGTGAAGTACTAGCGGGAGCAGATACGCAGTATTTT. Amino acids: CASSEVLAGADTQYF.

This clone was seen only a few times. A clone one base away is much larger, so this may be a read error. The V and J genes are TRBV6-1 and TRBJ2-7, with a weak D call TRBD2 (7 bases). Looked up from germline, CDR1 is MNHNS and CDR2 is SASEGT. CDR3 size: 14 residues. CDR3 region: CASSERAGDYEQHF. Here the CDR3 DNA reads TGTGCCAGCAGTGAAAGGGCAGGGGACTACGAGCAGCACTTC.

The table lists this clone with many counts. This sequence joins TRBV19 and TRBJ2-1, with 8 nucleotides matching TRBD2. The V gene end was trimmed by 1 base and the J gene end by 6 bases; junction bases not matched to a gene: 8. Germline V gene data show CDR1 as LNHDA and CDR2 as SQIVND (reference sequence). The CDR3 spans 16 residues. This chain's CDR3 is CASSIGGQGLGNEQFF. The CDR3 DNA sequence: TGTGCCAGTAGTATAGGGGGGCAGGGACTAGGCAATGAGCAGTTCTTC.

This clone appeared many times. The V call is TRBV10-1, the J call TRBJ2-5; tentative D call: TRBD1 (6 bases). The length of the CDR3 is 12 residues. The V gene lost 7 bases and the J gene lost 3 bases, with 9 bases spanning the gap. Germline lookup yields CDR1 WNHNN and CDR2 SYGVQD (reference sequence). CDR3 nucleotides: TGCGCCAGCAAGAACAGGGAAGAGACCCAGTACTTC. Protein sequence: CASKNREETQYF.

This clone was counted at least ten times. The chain links TRBV5-1 to TRBJ2-1; 14 bases align to TRBD2. Per the germline V gene, CDR1 is SGHRS and CDR2 is YFSETQ. V trimming: 3 bases; J trimming: 4 bases; junction bases outside the gene matches: 6. The CDR3 consists of 17 residues. As DNA, the CDR3 is TGCGCCAGCAGCTGGGGACTAGCGGGAGTGGAGTACAATGAGCAGTTCTTC. Its protein is CASSWGLAGVEYNEQFF.

The rearrangement links TRBV18 to TRBJ1-5; D perhaps matches TRBD1 (5 bases). Per the germline V gene, CDR1 is KGHSH and CDR2 is LQKENI. V dropped 1 base and J dropped 4 bases, with 14 bases sitting between them. CDR3 length equals 16 residues. CDR3 residues: CASSPRASGPNQPQHF. The CDR3 nucleotides are TGTGCCAGCTCACCACGCGCTTCAGGGCCAAATCAGCCCCAGCATTTT.

This clone occurred many times. The chain has TRBV12-3 or TRBV12-4 and TRBJ1-3; no clear D. Between the trimmed V and J ends, which lost 6 bases and 7 bases, there was a span of 10 bases. CDR3 length: 12 amino acids. The CDR3 coding sequence is TGTGCCAGCAGGGCTATCGTGAACACCATATATTTT. Residues: CASRAIVNTIYF.

This clone was seen repeatedly, ten times or more. This rearrangement joins TRBV12-3 or TRBV12-4 to TRBJ2-7; 7 bases line up with TRBD2. With V trimmed by 4 bases and J by 2 bases, 5 bases remained unmatched. The CDR3 runs 14 residues. CDR3 coding DNA: TGTGCCAGCAGTTCCCCGGGACTAACCTACGAGCAGTACTTC. Amino acids: CASSSPGLTYEQYF.

As for this clone: This sequence may be a read error, since a much larger clone differs from it by one base. The chain has TRBV7-2 and TRBJ2-5; 10 bases match TRBD1. Germline V gives CDR1 SGHTA, CDR2 FQGNSA. Trimming at V came to 5 bases and at J to 8 bases, leaving 8 bases not matched to a gene. The CDR3 spans 14 residues. The CDR3 coding sequence is TGTGCCAGCAGCCCGACAGGGGGCGGCGATACCCAGTACTTC. Its protein product is CASSPTGGGDTQYF.

The table lists this clone with many counts. The chain combines TRBV2 with TRBJ2-3; 10 bases match TRBD1. V shed 6 bases, J shed 0 bases, and the junction held 9 bases outside the gene matches. Germline-derived CDR1 and CDR2 are SNHLY and FYNNEI. The CDR3 extends over 17 amino acids. The CDR3 loop is CASSLRTGGTSTDTQYF. The CDR3 DNA is TGTGCCAGCAGCCTTAGGACAGGGGGAACTAGCACAGATACGCAGTATTTT.

The V gene is TRBV7-2, the J gene TRBJ1-2; TRBD1 might be the D (5 bases). With 5 bases removed from V and 4 bases from J, the gap between germline ends came to 17 bases. Germline V lookup: CDR1 SGHTA, CDR2 FQGNSA. CDR3 length: 15 residues. For the CDR3, the DNA is TGTGCCAGCAGCCCCCGCGAGGGGCTCGGCTATGGCTACACCTTC. It specifies CASSPREGLGYGYTF.

This clone has ten or more counts. The rearrangement uses TRBV20-1 and TRBJ2-6; D might be TRBD1 (5 bases). Germline-derived CDR1 and CDR2 are DFQATT and SNEGSKA (reference sequence). Trimming took off 5 bases at V and 0 bases at J, with 14 bases between the two ends. This CDR3 is built from 16 residues. The CDR3 DNA is TGCAGTGCTCGGACATCGCTGGGCTCTGGGGCCAACGTCCTGACTTTC. Translation: CSARTSLGSGANVLTF.

This clone was detected many times. V gene TRBV7-6 combines with J gene TRBJ2-2, with 15 bases fitting TRBD2. CDR1 is SGHVS and CDR2 is FNYEAQ in the germline V gene. The CDR3 has 18 residues. V trimming: 3 bases; J trimming: 5 bases; junction bases outside the gene matches: 7. The CDR3 region is CASSLPGLAGGGTGELFF. The CDR3 DNA reads as TGTGCCAGCAGCTTGCCGGGACTAGCGGGAGGAGGGACCGGGGAGCTGTTTTTT.

In regard to this clone: This may stem from a read error, because a much larger clone lies one nucleotide away. The chain recombines TRBV5-1 with TRBJ2-7; possibly TRBD1 for D (5 bases). The germline V gene encodes CDR1 SGHRS and CDR2 YFSETQ. The CDR3 has 15 residues. The CDR3 nucleotides are TGCGCCAGCAGGTGGGTATGGCAGGGTCCAGACGAGCAGCACTTC. Its translation is CASRWVWQGPDEQHF. Full variable domain (rest looked up from reference TRBV5-1 and TRBJ2-7): KAGVTQTPRYLIKTRGQQVTLSCSPISGHRSVSWYQQTPGQGLQFLFEYFSETQRNKGNFPGRFSGRQFSNSRSEMNVSTLELGDSALYLCASRWVWQGPDEQHFGPGTRLTVT.

This clone has a count of ten or more. The same CDR3 is also encoded by other DNA sequences in this sample. The chain carries TRBV12-5 and TRBJ1-1; 8 bases map to TRBD1. CDR3 length: 13 residues. CDR1 is LGHNT and CDR2 is FRNRAP in the germline V gene. V shed 1 base and J 8 bases; nucleotides not matched to a gene: 3. Written as DNA, the CDR3 is TGTGCTAGTGGTTTGGGGACAGGGCTAGAAGCTTTCTTT. This encodes CASGLGTGLEAFF.

A word on this clone: Likely a read error: the CDR3 ends without its conserved phenylalanine or tryptophan. The DNA is omitted, as the CDR3 cannot be located on it reliably, and the CDR3 follows TCRdb's listing. The V call is TRBV7-6, the J call TRBJ1-5. Looked up from germline, CDR1 is SGHVS and CDR2 is FNYEAQ. Inclusive of both ends, the CDR3 amounts to 10 amino acids. CDR3 residues: CASSGGLAGC.